This TCR beta chain was observed in a study of shared clonotypes between healthy human individuals. Clones were sequenced by immunoSEQ multiplex PCR, and TCRdb holds only the in-frame ones, with some missing. This table holds over a million clones, about three quarters found once. This clone has only one observation. This receptor was taken from a man between 18 and 29 years old in good health. Sequenced material: memory CD4+ T cells sorted from blood. Subset noted: CD45RA-negative fraction.

The CDR3 DNA follows: TGTGCCAGCAGCCAGGGACACATAGCCAAAAACATTCAGTACTTC. This sequence encodes CASSQGHIAKNIQYF. The J gene is TRBJ2-4, the V gene TRBV9; D possibly corresponds to TRBD1 (6 bases). Germline V lookup: CDR1 SGDLS, CDR2 YYNGEE. V lost 4 bases and J lost 0, with 11 bases in between. This CDR3 is 15 amino acids long.